Listed here is a single T cell receptor beta chain. The antigen remains unidentified. One end of the junction does not line up with germline, which may come from a read error. This sample is drawn from a study of T cells in Graves' hyperthyroidism and ophthalmopathy. Study-level background: Peripheral blood draws took place at initial diagnosis, ahead of any treatment. Overall study findings and caveats: Among thyroid clonotypes expanded above 0.001, most also appeared in blood.

RNA transcripts served as the template for amplifying TCR beta CDR3 regions. The TCR CDR3 first-round RT-PCR relied on the HTBI primer set. TCRdb fed the multiplex PCR reads into MiXCR, producing one record per CDR3 protein. The sample gives a few hundred thousand distinct CDR3 sequences, over 11% of which show up once; 5.8% is in the top ten. The germline CDR1 and CDR2 sequences are SGHNT and YENEEA. This CDR3 contains 16 residues. The sequence was obtained from a woman in her 30s with Graves' hyperthyroidism that later progressed to Graves' ophthalmopathy. Sequencing was performed on blood. The chain uses TRBV11-3 and TRBJ2-3; the D call may be TRBD1 or TRBD2 (5 bases each). The CDR3 loop reads CASGLDRGGRTDTQYF. DNA of the CDR3: TGTGCCAGCGGCTTAGATCGGGGCGGCCGCACAGATACGCAGTATTTT.